These 18 T cell receptor beta chains were all obtained from the same sample, sequenced in a study of blood T cell repertoires in COVID-19. The assay was immunoSEQ multiplex PCR, and TCRdb's table has in-frame clones only and misses some. The repertoire holds some 94,000 clones, with around three quarters as singletons. Sequencing input: peripheral blood. These TCRs come from a woman aged 60-70 years in a cohort sampled during active or convalescent COVID-19.

V usage is TRBV7-6 and J usage is TRBJ1-2, with 11 bases matching TRBD1. CDR3 length equals 13 residues. The J segment lost 7 bases and the V segment lost 6 bases, leaving 4 bases of the junction unmatched. Looked up from germline, CDR1 is SGHVS and CDR2 is FNYEAQ. This chain's CDR3 is CASSRTGGFGYTF. Written as DNA, the CDR3 is TGTGCCAGCAGTCGGACAGGGGGCTTTGGCTACACCTTC.

The chain couples TRBV6-5 to TRBJ1-1; D is uncertain. The germline gives CDR1 MNHEY, CDR2 SVGAGI. Trimming left V 6 bases short and J 4 bases short, with 12 bases between. This CDR3 contains 13 residues. CDR3 nucleotides: TGTGCCAGCAGAACCCCGGGAACCACTGAAGCTTTCTTT. Encoded protein: CASRTPGTTEAFF.

The chain couples TRBV4-1 to TRBJ2-2, with 7 bases fitting TRBD1. Germline assignment: CDR1 MGHRA and CDR2 YSYEKL. The CDR3 is made up of 16 amino acids. Trimming took 0 bases from V and 6 from J; bases not matched to a gene: 7. CDR3 coding DNA: TGCGCCAGCAGCCAAGATGGAAGGCAGGGGGCCGGGGAGCTGTTTTTT. It yields the protein CASSQDGRQGAGELFF.

The chain employs TRBV15 and TRBJ1-2; 9 bases match TRBD1. The CDR3 consists of 16 residues. The V segment lost 0 bases and the J segment 6 bases; nucleotides outside the gene matches: 8. Germline CDR1 and CDR2: LNHNV and YYDKDF (reference sequence). The CDR3 DNA reads as TGTGCCACCAGCAGAGAACAGGGGGCGCGTAGTAATGGCTACACCTTC. It yields the protein CATSREQGARSNGYTF.

Comments on this clone: At one end, the junction sequence differs from germline, possibly due to a read error. The chain is built from TRBV28 and TRBJ2-5, with TRBD2 matching 9 bases. The CDR3 has 15 residues. CDR1 MDHEN and CDR2 SYDVKM come from the germline V gene. The CDR3 nucleotides are TGTGCCAGCAGTCTATGGGCGGGGGGGAAAGAGACCCAGTACTTC. Translation: CASSLWAGGKETQYF.

The V call is TRBV2, the J call TRBJ1-4; the D is unclear. The V and J ends lost 3 bases and 8 bases respectively, with 7 bases between them. The CDR3 covers 12 residues. Germline V lookup: CDR1 SNHLY, CDR2 FYNNEI. The CDR3: CASSEAREKLFF. The CDR3 nucleotides read TGTGCCAGCAGTGAGGCTAGGGAAAAACTGTTTTTT. Filled out from reference TRBV2 and TRBJ1-4, the complete variable domain reads EPEVTQTPSHQVTQMGQEVILRCVPISNHLYFYWYRQILGQKVEFLVSFYNNEISEKSEIFDDQFSVERPDGSNFTLKIRSTKLEDSAMYFCASSEAREKLFFGSGTQLSVL.

On this clone itself: Other nucleotide sequences in the sample specify the same CDR3. The chain carries TRBV19 and TRBJ1-5, with TRBD1 matching 7 bases. This CDR3 contains 15 residues. The V gene end was trimmed by 4 bases and the J gene end by 0 bases; junction bases not matched to a gene: 3. Per germline, CDR1 LNHDA and CDR2 SQIVND (reference sequence). This chain's CDR3 is CASSSGTASNQPQHF. As DNA, the CDR3 is TGTGCCAGTAGTAGCGGGACAGCTAGCAATCAGCCCCAGCATTTT.

This clone came up a few times. The junction and the germline gene differ at one end; a read error may be behind it. The rearrangement joins TRBV24-1 to TRBJ2-5; D is perhaps TRBD1 (6 bases). The germline V gene encodes CDR1 KGHDR and CDR2 SFDVKD. This CDR3 spans 18 amino acids. DNA for the CDR3: TGTGCCACCAGTGCTTTGACAGGTTCTGTCTTCCCACAAGAGACCCAGTACTTC. Encoded protein: CATSALTGSVFPQETQYF.

V usage is TRBV4-2 and J usage is TRBJ2-3; 11 bases are a match to TRBD2. Trimming at V came to 4 bases and at J to 0 bases, leaving 18 bases not matched to a gene. This CDR3 contains 21 residues. Germline CDR1 reads LGHNA; CDR2 reads YNFKEQ. The CDR3 protein is CASSPRTSGRGPTTSTDTQYF. The CDR3 DNA reads as TGTGCCAGCAGCCCCCGGACTAGCGGGCGGGGACCTACAACTAGCACAGATACGCAGTATTTT.

The chain carries TRBV3-1 (or the pseudogene TRBV3-2) and TRBJ2-7, with TRBD1 matching 7 bases. Germline loops: CDR1 LGHDT, CDR2 YNNKEL (reference sequence). V shed 4 bases and J 6 bases; nucleotides not matched to a gene: 15. This CDR3 region has 16 residues. CDR3: CASSPPTINRGREQYF. The DNA for the CDR3 is TGTGCCAGCAGCCCACCGACTATCAACAGGGGTCGCGAGCAGTACTTC.

The chain joins TRBV7-9 to TRBJ2-7; D might be TRBD2 (6 bases). CDR1 is SEHNR and CDR2 is FQNEAQ in the germline V gene (reference sequence). CDR3 length: 14 amino acids. The V end lost 11 bases, the J end lost 0 bases, and 17 bases lay between the germline ends. The CDR3: CAGDGAGTSYEQYF. CDR3 bases: TGTGCCGGAGATGGTGCGGGGACCTCCTACGAGCAGTACTTC.

This chain connects TRBV6-4 to TRBJ1-5; D may be TRBD1 (6 bases). Germline V gene lookup returns CDR1 MRHNA and CDR2 SNTAGT. This CDR3 is 15 amino acids long. Between the trimmed V and J ends, which lost 5 bases and 6 bases, there was a span of 17 bases. The CDR3 coding sequence is TGTGCCAGCAGTCAGGAGGCAGGGGTCGGTCAGCCCCAGCATTTT. Its translation: CASSQEAGVGQPQHF.

This clone was counted between two and nine times. The V gene is TRBV6-6, the J gene TRBJ2-7; no definite D call. This CDR3 comprises 11 residues. Trimming removed 4 bases at V and 3 bases at J, with 4 bases between. CDR1 is MNHNY, CDR2 SVGAGI, per germline (reference sequence). In DNA, the CDR3 is TGTGCCAGCAGTTCCATCTACGAGCAGTACTTC. Amino acids: CASSSIYEQYF.

V is TRBV7-2 and J is TRBJ2-2; possibly TRBD1 for D (5 bases). The CDR3 totals 16 residues. Between the trimmed V and J ends, which lost 2 bases and 1 base, there was a span of 11 bases. The germline V gene encodes CDR1 SGHTA and CDR2 FQGNSA. The CDR3 sequence: CASSLWGGWNTGELFF. The CDR3 nucleotides read TGTGCCAGCAGCTTATGGGGCGGTTGGAACACCGGGGAGCTGTTTTTT.

In its sample, this clone was seen a few times. The chain has TRBV9 and TRBJ1-1; 8 bases map to TRBD1. The CDR3 consists of 16 residues. The germline CDR1 and CDR2 sequences are SGDLS and YYNGEE. V lost 1 base to trimming and J lost 1 base; unmatched junction nucleotides: 6. The CDR3 region has the DNA TGTGCCAGCAGCGTAAGTCCCGGGACAGGGAACACTGAAGCTTTCTTT. This gives the protein CASSVSPGTGNTEAFF.

This clone was detected only once. The chain joins TRBV15 to TRBJ1-6, with D hard to call. CDR3 size: 15 residues. Germline V gene sequence: CDR1 LNHNV, CDR2 YYDKDF (reference sequence). V shed 5 bases and J shed 8 bases, with 16 bases lying between them. The CDR3 DNA is TGTGCCACCAGCTCCATGGCGGATTTGGATTCACCCCTCCACTTT. Its protein is CATSSMADLDSPLHF.

The chain has TRBV10-3 and TRBJ1-3; the match to TRBD1 covers 10 bases. Per the germline V gene, CDR1 is ENHRY and CDR2 is SYGVKD. V was clipped by 0 bases and J by 2 bases; unmatched bases: 1. The CDR3 has 16 residues. The CDR3 here is CAISESGQGAGNTIYF. CDR3 sequence (DNA): TGTGCCATCAGTGAGTCCGGACAGGGGGCTGGAAACACCATATATTTT.

The chain joins TRBV5-1 to TRBJ2-2; TRBD1 might be the D (6 bases). V was pared by 2 bases and J by 6 bases, with 17 bases between. This CDR3 spans 16 amino acids. Germline V gene lookup returns CDR1 SGHRS and CDR2 YFSETQ. The CDR3 loop reads CASSLNRAARAGELFF. CDR3 nucleotides: TGCGCCAGCAGCTTAAACAGGGCGGCTCGGGCCGGGGAGCTGTTTTTT.